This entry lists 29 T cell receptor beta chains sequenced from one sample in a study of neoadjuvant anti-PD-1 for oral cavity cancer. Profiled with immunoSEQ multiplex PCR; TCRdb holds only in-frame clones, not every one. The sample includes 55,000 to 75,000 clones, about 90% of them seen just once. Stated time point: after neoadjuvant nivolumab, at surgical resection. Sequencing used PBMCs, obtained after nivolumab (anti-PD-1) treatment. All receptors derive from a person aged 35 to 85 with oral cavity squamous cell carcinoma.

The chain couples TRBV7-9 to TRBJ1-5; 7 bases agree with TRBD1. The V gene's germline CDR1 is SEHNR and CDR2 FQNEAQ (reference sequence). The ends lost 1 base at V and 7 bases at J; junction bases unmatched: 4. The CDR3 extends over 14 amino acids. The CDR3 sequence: CASSLEGGSQPQHF. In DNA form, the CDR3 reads TGTGCCAGCAGCTTAGAAGGGGGCAGCCAGCCCCAGCATTTT. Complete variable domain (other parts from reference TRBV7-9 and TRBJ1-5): DTGVSQNPRHKITKRGQNVTFRCDPISEHNRLYWYRQTLGQGPEFLTYFQNEAQLEKSRLLSDRFSAERPKGSFSTLEIQRTEQGDSAMYLCASSLEGGSQPQHFGDGTRLSIL.

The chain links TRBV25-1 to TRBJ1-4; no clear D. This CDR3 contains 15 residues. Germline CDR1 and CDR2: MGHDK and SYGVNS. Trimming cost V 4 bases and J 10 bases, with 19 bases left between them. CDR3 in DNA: TGTGCCAGCAGTGGTGAGACAACCACCACGGGAAAACTGTTTTTT. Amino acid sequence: CASSGETTTTGKLFF.

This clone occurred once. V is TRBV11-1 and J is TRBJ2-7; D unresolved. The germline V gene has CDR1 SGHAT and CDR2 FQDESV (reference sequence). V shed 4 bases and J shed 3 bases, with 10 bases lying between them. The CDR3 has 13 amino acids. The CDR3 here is CASSSQKFYEQYF. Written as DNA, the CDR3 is TGTGCCAGCAGCTCCCAAAAATTCTACGAGCAGTACTTC.

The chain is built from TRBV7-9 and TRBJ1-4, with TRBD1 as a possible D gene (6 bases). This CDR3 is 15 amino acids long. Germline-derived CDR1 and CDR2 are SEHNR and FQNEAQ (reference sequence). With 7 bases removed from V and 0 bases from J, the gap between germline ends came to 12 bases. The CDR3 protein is CASNGGRATNEKLFF. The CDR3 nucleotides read TGTGCCAGCAACGGGGGGCGGGCAACTAATGAAAAACTGTTTTTT.

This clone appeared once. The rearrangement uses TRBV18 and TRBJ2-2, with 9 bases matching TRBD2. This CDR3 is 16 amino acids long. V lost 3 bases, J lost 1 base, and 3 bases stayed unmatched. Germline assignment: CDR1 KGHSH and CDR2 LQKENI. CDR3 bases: TGTGCCAGCTCACCGGCGGGGGGGCTGAACACCGGGGAGCTGTTTTTT. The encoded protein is CASSPAGGLNTGELFF.

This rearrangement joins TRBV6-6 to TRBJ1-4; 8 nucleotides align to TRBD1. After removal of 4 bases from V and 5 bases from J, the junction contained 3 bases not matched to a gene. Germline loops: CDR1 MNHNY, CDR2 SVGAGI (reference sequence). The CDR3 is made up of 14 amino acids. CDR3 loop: CASSFGQGNEKLFF. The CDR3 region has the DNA TGTGCCAGCAGTTTCGGACAGGGAAATGAAAAACTGTTTTTT.

In nucleotides, the CDR3 is TGTGCCAGCAGCCCAAGACTAGCGGGAGGCAGGGATACGCAGTATTTT. This translates into CASSPRLAGGRDTQYF. The chain recombines TRBV5-4 with TRBJ2-3, with TRBD2 identical over 13 bases. The J segment lost 6 bases and the V segment lost 4 bases, leaving 8 bases of the junction unmatched. The CDR3 contains 16 residues. Germline lookup yields CDR1 SGHNT and CDR2 YYREEE (reference sequence).

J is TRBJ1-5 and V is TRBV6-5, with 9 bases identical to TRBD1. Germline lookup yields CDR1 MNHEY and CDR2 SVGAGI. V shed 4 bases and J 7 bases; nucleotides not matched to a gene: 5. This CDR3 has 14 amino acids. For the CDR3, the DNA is TGTGCCAGCAGTTTCGGGACAGGGAACCAGCCCCAGCATTTT. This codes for CASSFGTGNQPQHF.

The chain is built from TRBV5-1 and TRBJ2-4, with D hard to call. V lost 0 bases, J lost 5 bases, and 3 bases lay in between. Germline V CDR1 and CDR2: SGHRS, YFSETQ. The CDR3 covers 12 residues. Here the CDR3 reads CASSLDENIQYF. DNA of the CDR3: TGCGCCAGCAGCTTGGATGAAAACATTCAGTACTTC. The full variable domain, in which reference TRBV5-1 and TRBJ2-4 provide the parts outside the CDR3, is KAGVTQTPRYLIKTRGQQVTLSCSPISGHRSVSWYQQTPGQGLQFLFEYFSETQRNKGNFPGRFSGRQFSNSRSEMNVSTLELGDSALYLCASSLDENIQYFGAGTRLSVL.

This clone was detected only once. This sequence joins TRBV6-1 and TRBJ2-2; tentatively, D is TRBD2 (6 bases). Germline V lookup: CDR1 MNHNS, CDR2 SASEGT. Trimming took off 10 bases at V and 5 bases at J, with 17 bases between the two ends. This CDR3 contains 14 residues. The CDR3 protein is CATGEAGRTGELFF. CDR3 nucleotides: TGTGCCACCGGAGAGGCAGGGAGGACCGGGGAGCTGTTTTTT.

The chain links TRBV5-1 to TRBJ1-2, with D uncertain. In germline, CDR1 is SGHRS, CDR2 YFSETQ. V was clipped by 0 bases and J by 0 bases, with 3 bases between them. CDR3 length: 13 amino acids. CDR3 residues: CASSLEANYGYTF. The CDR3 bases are TGCGCCAGCAGCTTGGAAGCTAACTATGGCTACACCTTC. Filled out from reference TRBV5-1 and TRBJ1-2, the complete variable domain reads KAGVTQTPRYLIKTRGQQVTLSCSPISGHRSVSWYQQTPGQGLQFLFEYFSETQRNKGNFPGRFSGRQFSNSRSEMNVSTLELGDSALYLCASSLEANYGYTFGSGTRLTVV.

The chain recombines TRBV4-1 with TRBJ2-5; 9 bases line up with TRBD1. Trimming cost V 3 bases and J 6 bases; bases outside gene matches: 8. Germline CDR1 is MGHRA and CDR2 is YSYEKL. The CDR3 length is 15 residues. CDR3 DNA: TGCGCCAGCAGCCACCTTGGGGACAGGGAACAGACCCAGTACTTC. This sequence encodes CASSHLGDREQTQYF.

In DNA form, the CDR3 reads TGTGCAAGTCGCTCAAAACAGACCAGGGGCTCTGGAAACACCATATATTTT. Its protein product is CASRSKQTRGSGNTIYF. The rearrangement links TRBV12-2 to TRBJ1-3; no check of the table's D call, TRBD1, against the DNA was made. TRBV12-2 is noted as a pseudogene. The CDR3 extends over 17 amino acids.

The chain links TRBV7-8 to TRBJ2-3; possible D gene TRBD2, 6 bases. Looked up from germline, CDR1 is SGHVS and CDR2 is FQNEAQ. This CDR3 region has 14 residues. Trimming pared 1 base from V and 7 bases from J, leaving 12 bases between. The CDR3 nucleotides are TGTGCCAGCAGCTTAGAGGAGGGTACTCATACGCAGTATTTT. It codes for CASSLEEGTHTQYF.

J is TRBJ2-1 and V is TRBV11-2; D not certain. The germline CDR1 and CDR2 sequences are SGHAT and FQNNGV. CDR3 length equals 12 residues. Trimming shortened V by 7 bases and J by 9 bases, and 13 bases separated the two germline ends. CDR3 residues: CASNQMGFEQFF. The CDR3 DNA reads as TGTGCCAGCAATCAAATGGGGTTTGAGCAGTTCTTC.

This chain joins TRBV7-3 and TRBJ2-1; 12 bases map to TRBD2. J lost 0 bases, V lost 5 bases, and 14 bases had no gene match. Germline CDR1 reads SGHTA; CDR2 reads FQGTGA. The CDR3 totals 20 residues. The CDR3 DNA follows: TGTGCCAGCAGCCGACCCTCTCTAGCGGGAGGGCCCCGCTCCTACAATGAGCAGTTCTTC. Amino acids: CASSRPSLAGGPRSYNEQFF. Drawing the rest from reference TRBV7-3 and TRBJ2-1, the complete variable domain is GAGVSQTPSNKVTEKGKYVELRCDPISGHTALYWYRQSLGQGPEFLIYFQGTGAADDSGLPNDRFFAVRPEGSVSTLKIQRTERGDSAVYLCASSRPSLAGGPRSYNEQFFGPGTRLTVL.

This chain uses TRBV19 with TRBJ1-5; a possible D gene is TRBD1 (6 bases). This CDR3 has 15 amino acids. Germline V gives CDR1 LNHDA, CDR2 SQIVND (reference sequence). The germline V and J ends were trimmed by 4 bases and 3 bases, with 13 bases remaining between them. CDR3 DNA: TGTGCCAGTAGTACAGGACAGCTATACAATCAGCCCCAGCATTTT. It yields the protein CASSTGQLYNQPQHF.

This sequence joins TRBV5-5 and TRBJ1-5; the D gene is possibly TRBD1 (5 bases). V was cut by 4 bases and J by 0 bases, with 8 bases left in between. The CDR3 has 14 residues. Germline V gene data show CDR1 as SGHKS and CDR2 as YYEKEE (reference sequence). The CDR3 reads CASSDSYSNQPQHF. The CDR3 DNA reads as TGTGCCAGCAGCGACAGCTATAGCAATCAGCCCCAGCATTTT.

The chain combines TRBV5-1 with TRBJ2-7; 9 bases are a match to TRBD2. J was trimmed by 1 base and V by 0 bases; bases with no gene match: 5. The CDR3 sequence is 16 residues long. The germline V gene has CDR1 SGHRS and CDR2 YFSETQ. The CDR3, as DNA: TGCGCCAGCAGCTTGGTCGGCGGGGGGGCTTCCTACGAGCAGTACTTC. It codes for CASSLVGGGASYEQYF.

The DNA for the CDR3 is TGTGCCAGCAGCTGGGGGACAGGGAGCGAAAAACTGTTTTTT. Encoded protein: CASSWGTGSEKLFF. The V call is TRBV5-5, the J call TRBJ1-4; 9 bases line up with TRBD1. This CDR3 is 14 amino acids long. V shed 3 bases, J shed 8 bases, and the junction held 5 bases outside the gene matches. CDR1 is SGHKS and CDR2 is YYEKEE in the germline V gene (reference sequence).

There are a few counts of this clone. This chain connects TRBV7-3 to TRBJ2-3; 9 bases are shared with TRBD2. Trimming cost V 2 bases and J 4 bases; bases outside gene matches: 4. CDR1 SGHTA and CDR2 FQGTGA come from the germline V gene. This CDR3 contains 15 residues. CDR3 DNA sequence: TGTGCCAGCAGCTTATCGGGCGGGAGGGCAGATACGCAGTATTTT. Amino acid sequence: CASSLSGGRADTQYF. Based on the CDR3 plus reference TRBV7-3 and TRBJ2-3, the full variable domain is GAGVSQTPSNKVTEKGKYVELRCDPISGHTALYWYRQSLGQGPEFLIYFQGTGAADDSGLPNDRFFAVRPEGSVSTLKIQRTERGDSAVYLCASSLSGGRADTQYFGPGTRLTVL.

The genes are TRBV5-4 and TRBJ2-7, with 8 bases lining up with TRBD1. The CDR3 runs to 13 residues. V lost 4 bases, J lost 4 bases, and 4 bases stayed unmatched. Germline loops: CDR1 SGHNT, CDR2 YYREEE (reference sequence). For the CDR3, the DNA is TGTGCCAGCAGCCGACAGGGGATGTACGAGCAGTACTTC. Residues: CASSRQGMYEQYF.

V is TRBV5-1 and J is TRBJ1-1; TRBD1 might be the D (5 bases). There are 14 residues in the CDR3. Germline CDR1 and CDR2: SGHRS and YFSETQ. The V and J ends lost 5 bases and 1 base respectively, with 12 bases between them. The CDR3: CASRWDGGNTEAFF. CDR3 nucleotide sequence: TGCGCCAGCAGATGGGACGGAGGGAACACTGAAGCTTTCTTT.

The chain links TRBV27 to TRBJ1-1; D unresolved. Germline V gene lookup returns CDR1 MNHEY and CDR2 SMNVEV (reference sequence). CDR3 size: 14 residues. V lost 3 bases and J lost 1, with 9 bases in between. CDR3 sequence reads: CASSLDAWNTEAFF. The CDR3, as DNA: TGTGCCAGCAGTTTGGATGCGTGGAACACTGAAGCTTTCTTT.

CDR3 in amino acids: CASRWFFLSSEQFF. Written as DNA, the CDR3 is TGTGCCAGCAGATGGTTTTTCCTATCAAGTGAGCAGTTCTTC. This chain connects TRBV6-6 to TRBJ2-1; D remains ambiguous. The CDR3 loop spans 14 amino acids. V lost 6 bases and J lost 9, with 18 bases in between. In germline, CDR1 is MNHNY, CDR2 SVGAGI (reference sequence).

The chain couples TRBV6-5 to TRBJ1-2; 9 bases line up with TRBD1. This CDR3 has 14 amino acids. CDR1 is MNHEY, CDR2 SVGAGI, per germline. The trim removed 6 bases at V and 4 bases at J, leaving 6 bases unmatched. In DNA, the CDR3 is TGTGCCAGCAGGAGGGGACAGGGCGGCTATGGCTACACCTTC. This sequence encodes CASRRGQGGYGYTF.

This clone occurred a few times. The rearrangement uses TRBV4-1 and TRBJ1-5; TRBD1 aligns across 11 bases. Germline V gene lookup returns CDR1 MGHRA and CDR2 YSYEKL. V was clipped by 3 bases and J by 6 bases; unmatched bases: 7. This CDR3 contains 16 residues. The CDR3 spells CASSQRGQGDGQPQHF. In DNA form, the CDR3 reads TGCGCCAGCAGCCAGAGGGGACAGGGGGACGGTCAGCCCCAGCATTTT.

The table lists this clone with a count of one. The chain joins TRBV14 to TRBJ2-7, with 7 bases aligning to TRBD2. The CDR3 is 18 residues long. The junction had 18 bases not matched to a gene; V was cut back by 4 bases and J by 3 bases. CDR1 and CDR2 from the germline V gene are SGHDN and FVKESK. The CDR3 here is CASSRNDPWMPGGYEQYF. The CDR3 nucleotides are TGTGCCAGCAGCCGAAATGACCCCTGGATGCCGGGGGGCTACGAGCAGTACTTC.

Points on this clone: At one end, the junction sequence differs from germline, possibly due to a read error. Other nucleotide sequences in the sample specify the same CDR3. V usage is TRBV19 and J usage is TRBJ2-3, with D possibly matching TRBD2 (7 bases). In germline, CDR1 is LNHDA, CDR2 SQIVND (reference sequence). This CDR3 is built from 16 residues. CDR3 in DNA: TGTGCCAGTAGTCTCAGAGGGAGGGGGGCCGGAGATACTCAGTATTTT. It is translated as CASSLRGRGAGDTQYF.